This T cell receptor (beta chain) was recovered during a study of T cells in tuberculosis. The CDR3 length is 15 residues. Germline-derived CDR1 and CDR2 are ENHRY and SYGVKD. Trimming cost V 6 bases and J 5 bases; bases outside gene matches: 6. The protocol was immunoSEQ multiplex PCR, while the TCRdb copy is restricted to in-frame clones and leaves out a portion. The sample holds about 22,000 clones, almost 97% seen once. The sequence derives from a donor aged 5-35 years with latent tuberculosis or without tuberculosis infection. The chain is built from TRBV10-3 and TRBJ2-1; TRBD2 agrees at 11 bases. Sample: PBMCs. CDR3 protein: CAIRRFSGGDNEQFF. The CDR3 DNA is TGTGCCATCAGAAGGTTTAGCGGGGGGGACAATGAGCAGTTCTTC.